A selection of T cell receptor beta chains follows, all from one sample in a study of CD8+ T cells in alopecia areata. The repertoire was sequenced with immunoSEQ multiplex PCR; TCRdb's copy has only in-frame clones and lacks some. The sample has under 95,000 clones, about two thirds seen once; the top ten hold around 15%. The sequencing here drew on CD8+ T cells sorted from blood, taken at week 44, from a patient treated with tofacitinib. Source of these receptors: a human donor with alopecia areata. The CDR3 runs from the conserved cysteine through the conserved F or W. D genes are given only for firm matches. Clone size is given for some rows only: seen once, a few or many times, or a class if the clone is expanded.

>TRBJ2-7|NA|TRBV4-3|15|NA
CASSQDLGGSYEQYF
TGCGCCAGCAGCCAAGATCTGGGGGGCTCCTACGAGCAGTACTTC
>TRBJ2-1|few|TRBV19|16|NA
CASSIDQEGVLSEQFF
TGTGCCAGTAGTATAGATCAGGAGGGGGTGTTGAGTGAGCAGTTCTTC
>TRBJ2-2|NA|TRBV5-6|15|NA
CASSPRTLNTGELFF
TGTGCCAGCAGCCCGAGGACACTGAACACCGGGGAGCTGTTTTTT
>TRBJ2-7|NA|TRBV2|10|NA
CASIKDEQYF
TGTGCCAGCATAAAGGACGAGCAGTACTTC
>TRBJ2-1|NA|TRBV4-3|14|TRBD2
CASSQDPAGDSQIF
TGCGCCAGCAGCCAAGATCCCGCGGGGGACTCCCAGATCTTC
>TRBJ2-3|NA|TRBV7-9|12|NA
CASRPGTDTQYF
TGTGCCAGCAGACCGGGCACAGATACGCAGTATTTT
>TRBJ2-3|few|TRBV27|16|NA
CASLDRGFASTDTQYF
TGTGCCAGCCTCGACCGTGGTTTCGCATCCACAGATACGCAGTATTTT
>TRBJ1-1|NA|TRBV9|14|NA
CASSASGGRTEAFF
TGTGCCAGCAGCGCCTCGGGCGGAAGAACTGAAGCTTTCTTT
>TRBJ2-7|NA|TRBV5-1|14|NA
CASSLARGSYEQYF
TGCGCCAGCAGCTTGGCCAGGGGTTCCTACGAGCAGTACTTC
>TRBJ1-2|NA|TRBV29-1|11|NA
CSVERGGGYTF
TGCAGCGTTGAACGGGGAGGGGGCTACACCTTC
>TRBJ2-1|NA|TRBV27|13|NA
CASSSRNLNEQFF
TGTGCCAGCAGCAGTCGTAATCTCAATGAGCAGTTCTTC
>TRBJ1-1|once|TRBV6-1|12|NA
CASSAATLEAFF
TGTGCCAGCAGTGCCGCGACTTTGGAAGCTTTCTTT
>TRBJ1-5|few|TRBV19|13|NA
CASSTNRGQPQHF
TGTGCCAGTAGTACAAATCGGGGTCAGCCCCAGCATTTT
>TRBJ2-1|NA|TRBV7-6|18|TRBD1
CASSLNPEDREPLDEQFF
TGTGCCAGCAGCTTAAACCCGGAGGACAGGGAGCCCTTGGATGAGCAGTTCTTC
>TRBJ2-3|NA|TRBV7-6|14|NA
CASSLEGTPDTQYF
TGTGCCAGCAGCTTGGAGGGAACCCCAGATACGCAGTATTTT
>TRBJ2-1|few|TRBV7-3|14|NA
CASSPTGSQNEQFF
TGTGCCAGCAGCCCGACGGGATCCCAGAATGAGCAGTTCTTC
>TRBJ2-5|NA|TRBV7-8|16|TRBD2
CASSTRLAGEQETQYF
TGTGCCAGCAGCACAAGACTAGCGGGGGAACAAGAGACCCAGTACTTC
>TRBJ2-2|few|TRBV29-1|13|NA
CSAIGQKTGELFF
TGCAGCGCAATAGGACAAAAAACCGGGGAGCTGTTTTTT
>TRBJ1-5|NA|TRBV4-3|15|TRBD1
CASSQDGTGGQPQHF
TGCGCCAGCAGCCAAGATGGGACAGGGGGTCAGCCCCAGCATTTT
>TRBJ2-1|NA|TRBV19|15|TRBD2
CASSRGGLVLNEQFF
TGTGCCAGTAGTAGGGGTGGACTAGTCCTAAATGAGCAGTTCTTC
>TRBJ1-2|NA|TRBV30|12|NA
CAFDGRSYGYTF
TGTGCTTTCGACGGGAGATCCTATGGCTACACCTTC
>TRBJ1-5|NA|TRBV7-6|16|TRBD1
CASSPRQGASNQPQHF
TGTGCCAGCAGCCCCAGGCAGGGGGCCAGCAATCAGCCCCAGCATTTT
>TRBJ2-6|NA|TRBV6-1|13|NA
CASLLSGANVLTF
TGTGCCAGCCTACTCTCTGGGGCCAACGTCCTGACTTTC
>TRBJ1-1|NA|TRBV25-1|15|NA
CASSESGGSNTEAFF
TGTGCCAGCAGTGAATCGGGGGGCAGCAACACTGAAGCTTTCTTT
>TRBJ2-7|few|TRBV7-2|13|NA
CASSLVGRGEQYF
TGTGCCAGCAGCTTAGTCGGCAGGGGCGAGCAGTACTTC
>TRBJ1-5|NA|TRBV15|16|TRBD1
CATSIRGMTGNQPQHF
TGTGCCACCAGCATTAGGGGAATGACAGGGAATCAGCCCCAGCATTTT
>TRBJ1-5|NA|TRBV15|15|TRBD1
CATSKDRGLDQPQHF
TGTGCCACCAGCAAAGACAGGGGGCTGGATCAGCCCCAGCATTTT
>TRBJ2-7|NA|TRBV29-1|13|NA
CSVEEQSSYEQYF
TGCAGCGTTGAAGAGCAGAGCTCCTACGAGCAGTACTTC
>TRBJ1-1|NA|TRBV19|13|NA
CATGDFGFTEAFF
TGTGCCACCGGGGACTTTGGGTTCACTGAAGCTTTCTTT
>TRBJ1-1|few|TRBV19|15|NA
CASSTLGTENTEAFF
TGTGCCAGTAGTACCCTCGGTACGGAGAACACTGAAGCTTTCTTT
>TRBJ1-2|NA|TRBV6-7|15|NA
CASSYGRQDNYGYTF
TGTGCCAGCAGTTACGGCAGGCAAGATAACTATGGCTACACCTTC
>TRBJ1-1|NA|TRBV4-1|14|TRBD1
CASSQSPGGPEAFF
TGCGCCAGCAGCCAGTCTCCAGGGGGCCCTGAAGCTTTCTTT